This T cell receptor beta chain was documented in a study of cytomegalovirus exposure and HLA in healthy donors (dated by TCRdb to about 2017). For context, the study as a whole: An earlier analysis of about 530 of the donors reported 276 Gb of sequence data and 100 million to 120 million unique TCR beta sequences obtained from around 190 million T cells. Around 300 gigabases of sequencing data and roughly 90 million unique TCR sequences were included in an early release covering about 620 HLA-typed donors. Among the roughly 400 genotyped donors, more than 70% belonged to the genetic ancestry cluster associated with self-reported Caucasian donors. The study aimed to test whether signatures of past pathogen exposure could be identified by cataloging public T cell receptors. The T cell repertoires of some 670 subjects were profiled by immunosequencing and related to cytomegalovirus serostatus. In addition to the first cohort of 666 subjects, a separate validation cohort of 120 different subjects was used. To predict cytomegalovirus infection status, the study combined high-throughput TCR immunosequencing, statistical association of individual TCRs with disease status, and machine learning. A later analysis re-analyzed previously published TCR beta repertoires from several hundred donors and added high-resolution HLA genotyping to study TCR occurrence patterns. The later analysis used no new phenotypic data to find candidate immune exposures, relying instead on TCR beta sequences and their occurrence across donors. In an earlier analysis of roughly 580 of the donors, high-throughput TCR beta sequencing was used to judge whether each TCR beta V gene segment behaved as functional or pseudogenic. Alongside the repertoire data, information on donor age, sex, ethnicity and CMV serostatus was compiled. A later genetic analysis used genome-wide SNP genotypes for about three fifths of the 666 donors, treating that subset as a discovery cohort. Every repertoire in the discovery cohort had been generated on one and the same sequencing platform. HLA typing included class I and class II loci at four-digit resolution. Typing coverage differed by locus: A, B, C, DRB1 and DQB1 were typed in about 620-640 donors, DQA1 in 500 to 550, DPA1 in 600 to 610, and DPB1 in roughly 470. Several DR-DQ haplotypes were treated as single units for association and clustering because of strong linkage in the cohort. Among some 410 genotyped donors of the cohort, an average of around 240,000 unique TCR beta nucleotide sequences was sequenced per donor, of which about 18% were non-productive. Study-wide findings and limitations: In a later analysis, HLA-associated TCR beta chains were found to be more clonally expanded and to have lower generation probabilities than equally common non-associated chains. Across donors, most TCR sequences were observed very rarely, whereas some public TCRs were present in many individuals. Cytomegalovirus status was reported to be diagnosed by the classifier with high specificity and sensitivity in both the original and validation cohorts. For the cohort, immune exposure information was limited to CMV serostatus. A later analysis found that TCR association rates varied across HLA loci, with DRB1 alleles showing the most associated TCRs and HLA-C alleles the fewest. Sequencing depth was assumed to be roughly uniform across donors in the presence/absence analyses, though that assumption may not hold. Most CMV-associated TCR beta chains appeared to be HLA-restricted in a later analysis, and the HLA associations seemed to be driven largely by CMV exposure. The 87-base-pair reads could not distinguish some IMGT-functional V segments, including TRBV6-2 and TRBV6-3, so those segments were excluded. Several of the top co-occurrence clusters appeared to be linked to parvovirus B19, influenza, CMV and Epstein-Barr virus, according to a later analysis. In the study, around 150 TCR beta chains were listed as associated with cytomegalovirus. A later genetic analysis reported fewer N-insertions in productive TCRs among donors in an Asian-associated ancestry cluster than the roughly 640-donor mean. Broadly in line with IMGT annotations, most TCR beta V segments showed up in productive rearrangements about 90% or about 30% of the time in an earlier analysis of about 500 of the donors. Linkage disequilibrium might explain the correlated functional status among segregating V segments, but an unknown experimental factor could not be ruled out. Specific HLA alleles were associated with 16,951 TCR beta sequences at a false discovery rate of 0.05 in a later analysis. Assigning TCR associations to individual alleles was difficult when HLA alleles, especially DR and DQ, strongly co-occurred. HLA typing was unavailable for some donors at each locus, so association tests used only the typed subset. A further reported finding was that TCR beta sequences accurately predicted the HLA-A and HLA-B alleles for most subjects in the first cohort. The earlier analysis of a few hundred of the donors excluded around 17 rarely observed V segments, including chromosome 9 orphons, because counts were too low. An association between a missense DCLRE1C variant and V-gene and J-gene trimming of TCR beta chains was found in a later genetic analysis and replicated in an independent cohort. In vitro tests confirmed that a few of the cytomegalovirus-associated TCR beta chains recognize cytomegalovirus antigens. The authors suggested that the approach could potentially be generalized to other disease states and immunological phenotypes. This cohort had only TCR beta chains sequenced, and the lack of alpha or paired-chain data limited which features could be detected. A group of highly shared sequence variants was considered likely to be a technical artifact of the sequencing pipeline.

The library was made by the immunoSEQ multiplex PCR assay. For the multiplex PCR, a mixture combining 60 forward primers for TCR Vbeta segments and 13 reverse primers for TCR Jbeta segments was used. Amplification of the CDR3 region of rearranged TCR beta genes was performed with a multiplex PCR assay on genomic DNA. The Illumina HiSeq System was used to sequence the amplified TCR beta libraries as 87-base-pair reads. In the original analysis: In a later analysis, some 80 million unique TCR beta chains were counted across the roughly 670 repertoires, and roughly 11 million of these chains were shared by at least two donors. To remove PCR and sequencing errors, raw reads were error-corrected and collapsed into unique sequences using a nearest-neighbor algorithm that merged closely related sequences. To assign V, D and J gene segments, CDR3 sequences were aligned to IMGT reference sequences. For a sequence to be retained, a match of at least six nucleotides to both a V gene segment and a J gene segment was required. A rearrangement was called productive if the CDR3 had no stop codons and remained in frame with V and J, and every other rearrangement was called non-productive. CDR3 was defined by IMGT convention, running from the second conserved V-encoded cysteine to the conserved J-encoded phenylalanine. The earlier analysis of roughly 590 of the donors excluded sequences that lacked an unambiguous match to a single V gene segment. An earlier analysis of several hundred of the donors called V segments functional above 56.7% productive rearrangements and segregating when the between-donor standard deviation exceeded 5%. To diagnose cytomegalovirus status from the catalog of TCR beta chain sequences, a statistical classification framework was built. In a later analysis, TCR nucleotide sequences were compared against IMGT/GENE-DB human TR gene sequences so that V and J genes could be assigned. A later analysis assigned CDR3 sequences and most-parsimonious VDJ recombination scenarios with the TCRdist pipeline. In a later analysis, every TCR beta chain was defined by the combination of its CDR3 amino acid sequence and its V-gene family, and reads without a unique V-gene family were dropped. As a way to deal with suspected cross-contamination and a sequencing artifact, a later analysis dropped over 550 nucleotide sequences that were highly shared and had low generation probability. A later analysis calculated a clonal expansion index for each public chain from normalized within-repertoire ranks of inferred template counts. In a later analysis, generation probabilities were computed using a VDJ recombination model fitted to out-of-frame rearrangements, and the results were checked against IGoR. A later analysis scored TCR-TCR, TCR-HLA and TCR-CMV co-occurrence with hypergeometric tests, applying a repertoire-size bias correction to TCR pairs. To estimate false discovery rates, a later analysis permuted the HLA or CMV assignments 20 times. In a later analysis, co-occurring TCRs were grouped using DBSCAN, with TCRdist sequence similarity added in when clustering inside HLA-allele-positive subsets. Repertoires with fewer than 30,000 or more than 120,000 public chains were left out of co-occurrence clustering, as were four to six repertoires with anomalous nucleotide sharing. The clones in this table, taken by TCRdb from immuneACCESS, are in-frame only. Not every clone is retained; where verified, under half of the shortfall comes from an unresolved V gene, and the cause of the rest is unknown. V, J and clone size reflect that table, while D and trimming were determined from the DNA. This sample gives about 160,000 clones in total; around 81% of them show up just once. Of the sample, about 1% is held by the ten largest clones.

The CDR3 runs 13 amino acids, cysteine and phenylalanine included. CDR3 DNA is the only sequence kept; it has 39 bases, read in frame from the first base. V is shortened by 3 bases, J by 9 bases, and the region joining them spans 13 bases. CDR1 SGDLS and CDR2 YYNGEE were looked up in the germline V gene. The cohort consisted of more than 650 healthy bone marrow donors. All cohort members were sampled while nominally healthy, although unrecorded immune exposures were likely present. The donor was CMV seronegative and belonged to the group of approximately 320 seronegative cohort members. A peripheral blood sample was provided by each donor, and peripheral blood mononuclear cells were used for TCR beta sequencing. The Qiagen DNeasy Blood Extraction Kit was used to extract genomic DNA from the blood cell samples. This clone was counted only a few times. What this receptor recognizes is not known. Base qualities are not recorded, but no much larger clone differs from it by a single base.

This sequence uses TRBV9 and TRBJ2-1; the D gene is possibly TRBD1, with 5 bases matching. This clonotype originated in a woman aged 40 to 50 in good health and CMV-seronegative. The sample taken for sequencing was PBMCs. In nucleotide form, the sequence is TGTGCCAGCAGCGCAGGAAGGGGTAGTGAGCAGTTCTTC. It encodes CASSAGRGSEQFF. Joined to the reference TRBV9 and TRBJ2-1 proteins, this CDR3 gives the full variable domain: DSGVTQTPKHLITATGQRVTLRCSPRSGDLSVYWYQQSLDQGLQFLIQYYNGEERAKGNILERFSAQQFPDLHSELNLSSLELGDSALYFCASSAGRGSEQFFGPGTRLTVL.